The 18 T cell receptor beta chains below were found in one sample sequenced in a study of blood T cell repertoires in COVID-19. Assay: immunoSEQ multiplex PCR; the TCRdb copy retains only in-frame clones and omits some. Here the sample spans under 200,000 clones, 84% being singletons. The sequenced sample was peripheral blood. The receptor set was obtained from a man in his forties who had recovered from COVID-19.

V usage is TRBV4-3 and J usage is TRBJ2-6; 9 bases align to TRBD1. The CDR3 spans 16 residues. The V segment lost 4 bases and the J segment 3 bases; nucleotides outside the gene matches: 4. CDR1 and CDR2 (germline): LGHNA, YSLEER. CDR3 residues: CASSRRQGGGANVLTF. CDR3 bases: TGCGCCAGCAGCCGTCGACAGGGGGGTGGGGCCAACGTCCTGACTTTC.

V gene TRBV5-6 combines with J gene TRBJ2-1, with a possible D match to TRBD2 (5 bases). CDR1 and CDR2 (germline): SGHDT, YYEEEE. CDR3 length: 16 amino acids. Trimming stripped 0 bases from V and 3 bases from J, with 13 bases between. The CDR3 here is CASSLDAGTRYNEQFF. CDR3 DNA: TGTGCCAGCAGCTTGGATGCGGGTACCCGCTACAATGAGCAGTTCTTC.

The V and J genes are TRBV6-6 and TRBJ2-1; TRBD2 matches at 10 bases. The CDR3 extends over 16 amino acids. The V gene's germline CDR1 is MNHNY and CDR2 SVGAGI (reference sequence). The trim removed 2 bases at V and 2 bases at J, leaving 3 bases unmatched. Written as DNA, the CDR3 is TGTGCCAGCAGTTACCGGACTAGCGGCGCCTACAATGAGCAGTTCTTC. Its translation is CASSYRTSGAYNEQFF.

The V gene is TRBV6-2 or TRBV6-3, the J gene TRBJ2-5; the match to TRBD2 covers 12 bases. Per germline, CDR1 MNHEY and CDR2 SVGEGT. Losses at the gene ends were 6 bases for V and 2 bases for J; bases not matched to a gene: 13. The CDR3 totals 18 residues. The CDR3 is CASSHRASGRGVQETQYF. CDR3 bases: TGTGCCAGCAGCCACAGGGCTAGCGGGAGGGGCGTACAAGAGACCCAGTACTTC.

This chain connects TRBV12-3 or TRBV12-4 to TRBJ2-7, with D possibly TRBD2 on 7 matching bases. This CDR3 contains 13 residues. V lost 4 bases to trimming and J lost 6 bases, with 13 bases between them. The chain's CDR3 is CASSSGGGSEQYF. The DNA for the CDR3 is TGTGCCAGCAGTTCGGGCGGGGGCTCCGAGCAGTACTTC.

The CDR3 coding sequence is TGTGCCAGCAGCGGGATAAACGCGGACAGACTTAATGAGGAACTGTTTTTT. This sequence encodes CASSGINADRLNEELFF. The chain carries TRBV21-1 and TRBJ1-4; the listed D gene, TRBD1, was not tested against the DNA. TRBV21-1 has pseudogene status. The CDR3 covers 17 residues.

The CDR3 reads CASSGPGTSGGRVQFF. The CDR3 region has the DNA TGTGCCAGCAGCGGACCCGGGACTAGCGGGGGGCGGGTGCAGTTCTTC. The genes are TRBV11-3 and TRBJ2-1, with 15 bases that match TRBD2. The CDR3 extends over 16 amino acids. Germline CDR1 reads SGHNT; CDR2 reads YENEEA. J was trimmed by 12 bases and V by 5 bases; bases with no gene match: 11.

The chain employs TRBV28 and TRBJ2-7, with 8 bases that match TRBD1. CDR3 length: 15 amino acids. V trimming: 0 bases; J trimming: 5 bases; junction bases outside the gene matches: 6. Germline V gene data show CDR1 as MDHEN and CDR2 as SYDVKM. In DNA form, the CDR3 reads TGTGCCAGCAGTTTATGGGACAGGGCTTTCAACGAGCAGTACTTC. As protein: CASSLWDRAFNEQYF.

The gene calls are TRBV19 and TRBJ2-5; TRBD2 aligns across 11 bases. This CDR3 is built from 14 residues. From germline, CDR1 is LNHDA and CDR2 SQIVND (reference sequence). The trim removed 4 bases at V and 3 bases at J, leaving 1 base unmatched. The CDR3 spells CASSKLAGEETQYF. The CDR3 nucleotides read TGTGCCAGTAGTAAACTAGCGGGAGAAGAGACCCAGTACTTC.

V is TRBV18 and J is TRBJ1-2; weak D call: TRBD1 (6 bases). This CDR3 has 16 amino acids. Germline-derived CDR1 and CDR2 are KGHSH and LQKENI. Trimming took off 2 bases at V and 1 base at J, with 14 bases between the two ends. The CDR3 DNA is TGTGCCAGCTCACCAACGGACAGACTTCTTAACTATGGCTACACCTTC. As protein: CASSPTDRLLNYGYTF. Filled out from reference TRBV18 and TRBJ1-2, the complete variable domain reads NAGVMQNPRHLVRRRGQEARLRCSPMKGHSHVYWYRQLPEEGLKFMVYLQKENIIDESGMPKERFSAEFPKEGPSILRIQQVVRGDSAAYFCASSPTDRLLNYGYTFGSGTRLTVV.

About this clone itself: The conserved phenylalanine or tryptophan is not found at the CDR3 terminus, so this likely reflects a read error. No DNA is shown, since the ends of the CDR3 on it are uncertain; the CDR3 is the one TCRdb lists. The genes are TRBV5-6 and TRBJ2-7; the table's D call, TRBD2, was not checked against the DNA. The germline CDR1 and CDR2 sequences are SGHDT and YYEEEE. The CDR3 spans 12 amino acids, including both terminal residues. The CDR3 is CASSAGTSGVSH.

The chain has TRBV12-5 and TRBJ2-2, with unresolved D. The CDR3 is 12 residues long. V was clipped by 5 bases and J by 3 bases, with 4 bases between them. From germline, CDR1 is LGHNT and CDR2 FRNRAP. CDR3 bases: TGTGCTAGTGGTCCCGACACCGGGGAGCTGTTTTTT. Translated: CASGPDTGELFF. Together with reference TRBV12-5 and TRBJ2-2, the CDR3 gives the full variable domain: DARVTQTPRHKVTEMGQEVTMRCQPILGHNTVFWYRQTMMQGLELLAYFRNRAPLDDSGMPKDRFSAEMPDATLATLKIQPSEPRDSAVYFCASGPDTGELFFGEGSRLTVL.

The rearrangement links TRBV9 to TRBJ1-3, with D unclear. V was clipped by 7 bases and J by 0 bases, with 14 bases between them. The CDR3 consists of 15 residues. Germline CDR1 and CDR2: SGDLS and YYNGEE. CDR3: CASSPSASSGNTIYF. CDR3 bases: TGTGCCAGCTCCCCTTCAGCGAGCTCTGGAAACACCATATATTTT.

This clone was picked up one time. This rearrangement joins TRBV6-2 or TRBV6-3 to TRBJ2-3, with TRBD2 as a possible D gene (6 bases). Germline V gives CDR1 MNHEY, CDR2 SVGEGT. The CDR3 spans 16 residues. V lost 4 bases and J lost 4, with 18 bases in between. CDR3 loop: CASSSPHGTESDTQYF. The CDR3 region has the DNA TGTGCCAGCAGTTCTCCCCACGGGACTGAATCAGATACGCAGTATTTT.

For the CDR3, the DNA is TGTGCCAGCAGCCTAGGATACCCCAATCAGCCCCAGCATTTT. It translates to CASSLGYPNQPQHF. The chain recombines TRBV28 with TRBJ1-5; D unclear. V lost 6 bases and J lost 3, with 12 bases in between. Germline lookup yields CDR1 MDHEN and CDR2 SYDVKM. The CDR3 has 14 amino acids.

The chain uses TRBV7-6 and TRBJ2-7, with D possibly TRBD2 on 5 matching bases. V shed 6 bases and J shed 3 bases, with 6 bases lying between them. The CDR3 is 11 residues long. Germline CDR1 reads SGHVS; CDR2 reads FNYEAQ. The CDR3: CASSEGYEQYF. CDR3 sequence (DNA): TGTGCCAGCAGTGAGGGCTACGAGCAGTACTTC. The variable domain in full, with the rest retrieved from reference TRBV7-6 and TRBJ2-7, is GAGVSQSPRYKVTKRGQDVALRCDPISGHVSLYWYRQALGQGPEFLTYFNYEAQQDKSGLPNDRFSAERPEGSISTLTIQRTEQRDSAMYRCASSEGYEQYFGPGTRLTVT.

This clone was detected only once. The chain joins TRBV30 to TRBJ1-5, with D possibly matching TRBD1 (5 bases). The CDR3 runs 15 residues. CDR1 and CDR2 (germline): GTSNPN, SVGIG (reference sequence). Trimming took off 2 bases at V and 1 base at J, with 12 bases between the two ends. CDR3 in DNA: TGTGCCTGGAGTACGGCAGGGTCGAGCAATCAGCCCCAGCATTTT. Translation gives CAWSTAGSSNQPQHF.

This clone has only a few counts. The V and J genes are TRBV9 and TRBJ2-2; possibly TRBD1 for D (6 bases). The germline V and J ends were trimmed by 2 bases and 7 bases, with 15 bases remaining between them. Germline V gene sequence: CDR1 SGDLS, CDR2 YYNGEE. The CDR3 is made up of 15 amino acids. The CDR3 protein is CASSVLQGRNGELFF. The CDR3, as DNA: TGTGCCAGCAGCGTTCTACAGGGCCGGAACGGGGAGCTGTTTTTT.